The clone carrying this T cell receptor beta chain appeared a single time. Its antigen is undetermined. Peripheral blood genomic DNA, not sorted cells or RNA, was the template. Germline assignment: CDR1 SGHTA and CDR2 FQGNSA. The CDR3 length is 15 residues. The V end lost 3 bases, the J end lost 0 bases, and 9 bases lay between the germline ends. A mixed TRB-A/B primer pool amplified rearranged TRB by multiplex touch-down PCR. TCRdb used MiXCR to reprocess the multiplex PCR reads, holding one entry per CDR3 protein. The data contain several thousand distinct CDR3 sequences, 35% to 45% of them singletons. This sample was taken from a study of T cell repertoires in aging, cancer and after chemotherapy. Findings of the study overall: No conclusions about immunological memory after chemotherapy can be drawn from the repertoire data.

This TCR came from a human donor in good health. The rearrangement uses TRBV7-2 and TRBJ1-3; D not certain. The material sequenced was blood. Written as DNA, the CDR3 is TGTGCCAGCAGCTTGCGCACGGTCTCTGGAAACACCATATATTTT. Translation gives CASSLRTVSGNTIYF.